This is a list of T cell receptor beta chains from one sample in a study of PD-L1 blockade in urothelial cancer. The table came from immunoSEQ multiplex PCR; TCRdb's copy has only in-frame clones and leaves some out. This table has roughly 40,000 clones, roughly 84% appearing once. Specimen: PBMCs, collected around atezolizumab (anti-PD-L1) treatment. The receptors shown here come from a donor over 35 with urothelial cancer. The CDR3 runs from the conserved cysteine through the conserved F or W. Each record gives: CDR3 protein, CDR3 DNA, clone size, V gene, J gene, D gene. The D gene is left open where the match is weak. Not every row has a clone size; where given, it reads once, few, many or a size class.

cdr3_aa: CASSPGGSSYEQYF
cdr3_nt: TGTGCCAGCTCACCGGGGGGGAGCTCCTACGAGCAGTACTTC
clone_size: NA
v_call: TRBV18
j_call: TRBJ2-7
d_call: TRBD2

cdr3_aa: CASSRRRAANEQFF
cdr3_nt: TGTGCCAGTAGCCGTCGGAGGGCAGCCAATGAGCAGTTCTTC
clone_size: NA
v_call: TRBV19
j_call: TRBJ2-1
d_call: NA

cdr3_aa: CASRWKAGGGDTQYF
cdr3_nt: TGTGCCAGCAGGTGGAAAGCGGGAGGGGGAGATACGCAGTATTTT
clone_size: NA
v_call: TRBV14
j_call: TRBJ2-3
d_call: TRBD2

cdr3_aa: CASSLVGGGEKLFF
cdr3_nt: TGCGCCAGCAGCTTGGTAGGGGGCGGTGAAAAACTGTTTTTT
clone_size: NA
v_call: TRBV5-1
j_call: TRBJ1-4
d_call: TRBD1

cdr3_aa: CASSQGVTGDEQYF
cdr3_nt: TGCGCCAGCAGCCAAGGGGTCACAGGGGACGAGCAGTACTTC
clone_size: NA
v_call: TRBV4-1
j_call: TRBJ2-7
d_call: TRBD1

cdr3_aa: CAWTEREGQDIQYF
cdr3_nt: TGTGCCTGGACTGAGCGGGAGGGCCAGGACATTCAGTACTTC
clone_size: NA
v_call: TRBV30
j_call: TRBJ2-4
d_call: TRBD2

cdr3_aa: CASRPDRRGLEQYF
cdr3_nt: TGTGCCAGCAGACCGGACAGGCGGGGCCTCGAGCAGTACTTC
clone_size: NA
v_call: TRBV6-5
j_call: TRBJ2-7
d_call: NA

cdr3_aa: CASSQAGTGGEKLFF
cdr3_nt: TGTGCCAGCAGCCAGGCCGGGACAGGGGGTGAAAAACTGTTTTTT
clone_size: few
v_call: TRBV7-8
j_call: TRBJ1-4
d_call: TRBD1

cdr3_aa: CASSPGTSGSGVF
cdr3_nt: TGTGCCAGCAGTCCCGGGACTAGCGGGAGCGGGGTCTTC
clone_size: NA
v_call: TRBV2
j_call: TRBJ2-1
d_call: TRBD2

cdr3_aa: CASSRLAGGSSYNEQFF
cdr3_nt: TGCGCCAGCAGCCGACTAGCGGGAGGGAGCTCCTACAATGAGCAGTTCTTC
clone_size: NA
v_call: TRBV5-1
j_call: TRBJ2-1
d_call: TRBD2

cdr3_aa: CASSESGHEQYF
cdr3_nt: TGTGCCAGCAGTGAGTCTGGGCACGAGCAGTACTTC
clone_size: once
v_call: TRBV6-1
j_call: TRBJ2-7
d_call: NA

cdr3_aa: CASSRDPGQGGEKLFF
cdr3_nt: TGCGCCAGCAGCCGAGACCCGGGACAGGGGGGGGAAAAACTGTTTTTT
clone_size: once
v_call: TRBV4-3
j_call: TRBJ1-4
d_call: TRBD1

cdr3_aa: CASSPTFAGSGGTYEQYF
cdr3_nt: TGTGCCAGCTCACCAACATTTGCAGGTTCCGGGGGGACCTACGAGCAGTACTTC
clone_size: NA
v_call: TRBV18
j_call: TRBJ2-7
d_call: TRBD2

cdr3_aa: CASSLGDSGTRDTQYF
cdr3_nt: TGTGCCAGCAGCTTAGGGGACTCCGGGACTAGAGATACGCAGTATTTT
clone_size: NA
v_call: TRBV7-9
j_call: TRBJ2-3
d_call: TRBD2

cdr3_aa: CASSVGGAGEQYF
cdr3_nt: TGTGCCAGCAGCGTAGGGGGCGCGGGGGAGCAGTACTTC
clone_size: NA
v_call: TRBV9
j_call: TRBJ2-7
d_call: NA

cdr3_aa: CASSSGLAGGDTGELFF
cdr3_nt: TGCGCCAGCAGCTCGGGACTAGCGGGAGGGGACACCGGGGAGCTGTTTTTT
clone_size: NA
v_call: TRBV5-1
j_call: TRBJ2-2
d_call: TRBD2

cdr3_aa: CASSFRSGATNEKLFF
cdr3_nt: TGTGCCAGCAGCTTCCGCTCAGGGGCAACTAATGAAAAACTGTTTTTT
clone_size: NA
v_call: TRBV7-2
j_call: TRBJ1-4
d_call: NA

cdr3_aa: CASSLARTGLSYEQYF
cdr3_nt: TGTGCCAGCAGCTTAGCCCGGACAGGGCTCTCCTACGAGCAGTACTTC
clone_size: NA
v_call: TRBV2
j_call: TRBJ2-7
d_call: TRBD1

cdr3_aa: CASSLSGPYEQYF
cdr3_nt: TGTGCCAGCAGTTTAAGCGGGCCCTACGAGCAGTACTTC
clone_size: NA
v_call: TRBV28
j_call: TRBJ2-7
d_call: NA

cdr3_aa: CASSRGAYEQYF
cdr3_nt: TGTGCCAGCAGCCGGGGGGCCTACGAGCAGTACTTC
clone_size: NA
v_call: TRBV5-6
j_call: TRBJ2-7
d_call: TRBD2

cdr3_aa: CASSAQGAGEQYF
cdr3_nt: TGTGCCAGCAGCGCACAGGGGGCGGGGGAGCAGTACTTC
clone_size: NA
v_call: TRBV7-9
j_call: TRBJ2-7
d_call: TRBD1

cdr3_aa: CASSPGTSGRNEQFF
cdr3_nt: TGTGCCAGCTCACCCGGGACTAGCGGCCGCAATGAGCAGTTCTTC
clone_size: NA
v_call: TRBV18
j_call: TRBJ2-1
d_call: TRBD2

cdr3_aa: CATSSVAGVIGEQYF
cdr3_nt: TGCGCCACCTCGTCGGTAGCGGGAGTAATCGGCGAGCAGTACTTC
clone_size: NA
v_call: TRBV5-1
j_call: TRBJ2-7
d_call: TRBD2

cdr3_aa: CASSQDFRGSAGELFF
cdr3_nt: TGCGCCAGCAGCCAAGATTTCAGGGGTTCGGCCGGGGAGCTGTTTTTT
clone_size: NA
v_call: TRBV4-1
j_call: TRBJ2-2
d_call: NA

cdr3_aa: CASSATSGRAYEQYF
cdr3_nt: TGTGCCAGTAGCGCGACTAGCGGGAGGGCCTACGAGCAGTACTTC
clone_size: NA
v_call: TRBV19
j_call: TRBJ2-7
d_call: TRBD2

cdr3_aa: CASSPRAPTGPNQPQHF
cdr3_nt: TGTGCCAGCAGCCCTCGGGCCCCGACAGGACCCAATCAGCCCCAGCATTTT
clone_size: NA
v_call: TRBV7-2
j_call: TRBJ1-5
d_call: NA

cdr3_aa: CASSSSADTQYF
cdr3_nt: TGTGCCAGCAGTTCCTCAGCGGATACGCAGTATTTT
clone_size: NA
v_call: TRBV28
j_call: TRBJ2-3
d_call: NA

cdr3_aa: CASSYSGGWTDTQYF
cdr3_nt: TGTGCCAGCAGTTACTCCGGAGGGTGGACAGATACGCAGTATTTT
clone_size: NA
v_call: TRBV6-5
j_call: TRBJ2-3
d_call: NA

cdr3_aa: CASRLAGAADTQYF
cdr3_nt: TGCGCCAGCAGGCTAGCGGGAGCCGCAGATACGCAGTATTTT
clone_size: NA
v_call: TRBV5-1
j_call: TRBJ2-3
d_call: TRBD2

cdr3_aa: CASSQGPSGQFYEQYF
cdr3_nt: TGCGCCAGCAGCCAAGGGCCCTCGGGACAGTTCTACGAGCAGTACTTC
clone_size: NA
v_call: TRBV4-3
j_call: TRBJ2-7
d_call: TRBD1

cdr3_aa: CAWATGGNQPQHF
cdr3_nt: TGTGCCTGGGCAACAGGGGGAAATCAGCCCCAGCATTTT
clone_size: NA
v_call: TRBV30
j_call: TRBJ1-5
d_call: TRBD1

cdr3_aa: CASSPQGGLGNTIYF
cdr3_nt: TGTGCCAGCAGCCCACAGGGTGGGCTAGGAAACACCATATATTTT
clone_size: NA
v_call: TRBV9
j_call: TRBJ1-3
d_call: NA

cdr3_aa: CASSQVANWDYGYTF
cdr3_nt: TGCGCCAGCAGCCAAGTAGCGAACTGGGACTATGGCTACACCTTC
clone_size: once
v_call: TRBV4-3
j_call: TRBJ1-2
d_call: NA

cdr3_aa: CASSFGGAYVYEQYF
cdr3_nt: TGCGCCAGCAGCTTTGGGGGGGCTTACGTGTACGAGCAGTACTTC
clone_size: NA
v_call: TRBV5-1
j_call: TRBJ2-7
d_call: NA

cdr3_aa: CLRLACEQYF
cdr3_nt: TGCCTCCGACTAGCCTGCGAGCAGTACTTC
clone_size: NA
v_call: TRBV18
j_call: TRBJ2-7
d_call: TRBD2

cdr3_aa: CASSTGLAGVYEQFF
cdr3_nt: TGTGCCAGTAGCACCGGACTAGCGGGAGTCTATGAGCAGTTCTTC
clone_size: NA
v_call: TRBV19
j_call: TRBJ2-1
d_call: TRBD2

cdr3_aa: CASSLTVNTEAFF
cdr3_nt: TGTGCCAGCAGCCTGACAGTCAACACTGAAGCTTTCTTT
clone_size: NA
v_call: TRBV7-2
j_call: TRBJ1-1
d_call: NA

cdr3_aa: CASSLGGRAPYNEQFF
cdr3_nt: TGTGCCAGCAGCTTAGGCGGGAGGGCCCCCTACAATGAGCAGTTCTTC
clone_size: NA
v_call: TRBV7-9
j_call: TRBJ2-1
d_call: TRBD2

cdr3_aa: CASSLAGSSYNEQFF
cdr3_nt: TGCGCCAGCAGCTTGGCCGGGAGCTCCTACAATGAGCAGTTCTTC
clone_size: few
v_call: TRBV5-1
j_call: TRBJ2-1
d_call: NA

cdr3_aa: CASSPRQGANEKLFF
cdr3_nt: TGTGCCAGCAGCCCCCGACAGGGAGCTAATGAAAAACTGTTTTTT
clone_size: NA
v_call: TRBV11-1
j_call: TRBJ1-4
d_call: TRBD1

cdr3_aa: CASSLWGGGKGEQYF
cdr3_nt: TGTGCCAGCAGTTTATGGGGGGGAGGTAAGGGCGAGCAGTACTTC
clone_size: many
v_call: TRBV27
j_call: TRBJ2-7
d_call: TRBD2

cdr3_aa: CAREQAPTGELFF
cdr3_nt: TGCGCCCGAGAGCAGGCCCCCACCGGGGAGCTGTTTTTT
clone_size: NA
v_call: TRBV4-1
j_call: TRBJ2-2
d_call: NA

cdr3_aa: CSVSDRGGYGYTF
cdr3_nt: TGCAGCGTTTCGGACAGGGGAGGCTATGGCTACACCTTC
clone_size: NA
v_call: TRBV29-1
j_call: TRBJ1-2
d_call: TRBD1

cdr3_aa: CASSYGTSVGETQYF
cdr3_nt: TGTGCCAGCAGCTACGGGACTAGCGTCGGGGAGACCCAGTACTTC
clone_size: NA
v_call: TRBV6-1
j_call: TRBJ2-5
d_call: TRBD2

cdr3_aa: CASSPQGANHYGYTF
cdr3_nt: TGTGCCAGCAGCCCCCAGGGTGCCAACCACTATGGCTACACCTTC
clone_size: NA
v_call: TRBV7-9
j_call: TRBJ1-2
d_call: NA

cdr3_aa: CASSTLHSGSSYNEQFF
cdr3_nt: TGTGCCAGTAGTACCCTCCACAGCGGGAGCTCCTACAATGAGCAGTTCTTC
clone_size: NA
v_call: TRBV19
j_call: TRBJ2-1
d_call: TRBD2

cdr3_aa: CASSQDGTGLETQYF
cdr3_nt: TGCGCCAGCAGCCAAGATGGGACAGGGTTGGAGACCCAGTACTTC
clone_size: few
v_call: TRBV4-3
j_call: TRBJ2-5
d_call: TRBD1

cdr3_aa: CASSTQGGSGEKLFF
cdr3_nt: TGTGCCAGCAGCACCCAGGGGGGTTCTGGGGAAAAACTGTTTTTT
clone_size: NA
v_call: TRBV2
j_call: TRBJ1-4
d_call: TRBD1

cdr3_aa: CASSPGTPQETQYF
cdr3_nt: TGCGCCAGCAGCCCCGGGACTCCACAAGAGACCCAGTACTTC
clone_size: NA
v_call: TRBV5-1
j_call: TRBJ2-5
d_call: NA

cdr3_aa: CASSSSGSTDTQYF
cdr3_nt: TGTGCCAGCAGCTCTAGCGGGAGCACAGATACGCAGTATTTT
clone_size: NA
v_call: TRBV7-3
j_call: TRBJ2-3
d_call: TRBD2

cdr3_aa: CASTGATDTQYF
cdr3_nt: TGTGCCAGCACCGGAGCCACAGATACGCAGTATTTT
clone_size: NA
v_call: TRBV28
j_call: TRBJ2-3
d_call: NA

cdr3_aa: CASSLQGMGTMAYTF
cdr3_nt: TGTGCCAGCAGCTTACAGGGGATGGGGACTATGGCCTACACCTTC
clone_size: NA
v_call: TRBV7-2
j_call: TRBJ1-2
d_call: NA

cdr3_aa: CASSRDRGDGYTF
cdr3_nt: TGTGCCAGCTCCCGGGACAGGGGCGATGGCTACACCTTC
clone_size: NA
v_call: TRBV18
j_call: TRBJ1-2
d_call: TRBD1

cdr3_aa: CAISDRPYGYTF
cdr3_nt: TGTGCCATCAGCGACAGACCCTATGGCTACACCTTC
clone_size: NA
v_call: TRBV10-3
j_call: TRBJ1-2
d_call: NA

cdr3_aa: CASNPRGARGQPQHF
cdr3_nt: TGTGCCAGCAACCCTCGGGGGGCGAGAGGTCAGCCCCAGCATTTT
clone_size: once
v_call: TRBV6-6
j_call: TRBJ1-5
d_call: NA

cdr3_aa: CAWTGFRTYEQYF
cdr3_nt: TGTGCCTGGACAGGATTTCGGACCTACGAGCAGTACTTC
clone_size: NA
v_call: TRBV30
j_call: TRBJ2-7
d_call: NA